The 8 T cell receptor beta chains reported below all come from one sample, sequenced in a study of shared clonotypes between healthy human individuals. This table comes from immunoSEQ multiplex PCR, and its TCRdb copy is limited to in-frame clones, with some not included. The data contain 800,000 to 1,200,000 clones, approximately 80% of them seen just once; the ten biggest clones take up 0.5% to 0.6%. The sample consisted of memory CD4+ T cells from PBMCs. The subset here: CD45RA-negative fraction. These receptors originate from a man between 18 and 29 years old in good health. Some clones in this sample may be carry-over from other donors' samples.

The gene calls are TRBV7-8 and TRBJ2-2; D remains unclear. Germline V CDR1 and CDR2: SGHVS, FQNEAQ. The V and J ends lost 3 bases and 1 base respectively, with 9 bases between them. The CDR3 loop spans 15 amino acids. The CDR3 DNA reads as TGTGCCAGCAGCTTGGCTATCCTGAACACCGGGGAGCTGTTTTTT. This translates into CASSLAILNTGELFF. The full variable domain, completed using reference TRBV7-8 and TRBJ2-2, is GAGVSQSPRYKVAKRGQDVALRCDPISGHVSLFWYQQALGQGPEFLTYFQNEAQLDKSGLPSDRFFAERPEGSVSTLKIQRTQQEDSAVYLCASSLAILNTGELFFGEGSRLTVL.

The V and J genes are TRBV18 and TRBJ2-7; 10 bases align to TRBD1. V was clipped by 4 bases and J by 0 bases; unmatched bases: 6. CDR1 and CDR2 (germline): KGHSH, LQKENI. The CDR3 length is 16 residues. The CDR3 protein is CASSLKGTGVSYEQYF. CDR3 nucleotide sequence: TGTGCCAGCTCACTTAAAGGGACAGGGGTCTCCTACGAGCAGTACTTC.

The genes are TRBV25-1 and TRBJ2-5, with 11 nucleotides matching TRBD1. Germline-derived CDR1 and CDR2 are MGHDK and SYGVNS. With V trimmed by 4 bases and J by 1 base, 5 bases remained unmatched. This CDR3 has 16 residues. For the CDR3, the DNA is TGTGCCAGCAGTGTCGGACAGGGGGCTTTCCAAGAGACCCAGTACTTC. Its translation is CASSVGQGAFQETQYF.

This clone turned up a few times. This chain uses TRBV15 with TRBJ2-7; 7 bases map to TRBD2. V lost 3 bases to trimming and J lost 4 bases; unmatched junction nucleotides: 3. CDR3 length: 13 amino acids. The germline V gene encodes CDR1 LNHNV and CDR2 YYDKDF (reference sequence). DNA for the CDR3: TGTGCCACCAGCAGGAGGCGGGAGTACGAGCAGTACTTC. Amino acids: CATSRRREYEQYF.

This clone was observed a single time. The genes are TRBV7-3 and TRBJ1-5; D not resolved. Germline lookup yields CDR1 SGHTA and CDR2 FQGTGA. Trimming removed 1 base from V and 4 bases from J, with 8 bases in between. This CDR3 comprises 14 residues. The CDR3 loop is CASSLNGPNQPQHF. The CDR3, as DNA: TGTGCCAGCAGCTTAAACGGCCCTAATCAGCCCCAGCATTTT.

The chain employs TRBV4-2 and TRBJ2-3; tentative D call: TRBD2 (6 bases). This CDR3 has 16 amino acids. V dropped 1 base and J dropped 1 base, with 12 bases sitting between them. CDR1 and CDR2 from the germline V gene are LGHNA and YNFKEQ. The CDR3 loop reads CASSQGLASRTDTQYF. The DNA of the CDR3 is TGTGCCAGCAGCCAAGGCCTAGCGAGCCGCACAGATACGCAGTATTTT.

As for this clone: A much more abundant neighbour one base away suggests this may be a read error. Other DNA sequences within the sample encode an identical CDR3. The chain employs TRBV5-1 and TRBJ2-5, with D unclear. V was clipped by 2 bases and J by 3 bases, with 2 bases between them. This CDR3 region has 11 residues. CDR1 is SGHRS and CDR2 is YFSETQ in the germline V gene. The CDR3 protein is CASSFEETQYF. DNA of the CDR3: TGCGCCAGCAGCTTCGAAGAGACCCAGTACTTC.

In regard to this clone: The sample has other DNA sequences that encode this CDR3 too. CDR3 sequence reads: CSVEPGQGETQYF. DNA of the CDR3: TGCAGCGTCGAGCCGGGACAGGGGGAGACCCAGTACTTC. The V call is TRBV29-1, the J call TRBJ2-5; 10 bases agree with TRBD1. From germline, CDR1 is SQVTM and CDR2 ANQGSEA. Trimming took 6 bases from V and 5 from J; bases not matched to a gene: 6. The CDR3 sequence is 13 residues long. The variable domain in full, with the rest retrieved from reference TRBV29-1 and TRBJ2-5, is SAVISQKPSRDICQRGTSLTIQCQVDSQVTMMFWYRQQPGQSLTLIATANQGSEATYESGFVIDKFPISRPNLTFSTLTVSNMSPEDSSIYLCSVEPGQGETQYFGPGTRLLVL.